This entry describes one T cell receptor (beta chain). One end of the junction is discordant with germline, which a read error may explain. The data derive from a study of blood T cell repertoires in COVID-19. Across the whole study: Samples of COVID-19 (acute and convalescent) were obtained from the United States, Italy and Spain.

Participants were aged roughly 18 to 100 years from 20 to 30 US areas. Sequenced by immunoSEQ multiplex PCR; TCRdb stores in-frame clones only, minus some. The repertoire consists of about 170,000 clones, with 84% occurring once and the leading ten covering about an eighth. Germline CDR1 SSHAT, CDR2 FNYEAQ (reference sequence). The CDR3 totals 15 residues. The sequencing input was PBMCs or T cells enriched from blood (not recorded which). The receptor comes from a man aged 45-60 years who had recovered from COVID-19. The V gene is TRBV7-7, the J gene TRBJ2-6; possible D gene TRBD2, 6 bases. The CDR3 bases are TGTGCTAGCAGCTCCGGGAGAGCTGGGGCCAACGTCCTGACTTTC. It is translated as CASSSGRAGANVLTF.